In its sample, the clone carrying this T cell receptor (beta chain) was seen a few times. The data stem from a study of a mutant IDH1 vaccine in newly diagnosed glioma. Documented time point: baseline, week 1 (first vaccination visit). Treatment defined: pre-vaccination baseline after standard-of-care therapy. Germline CDR1 and CDR2: KGHSH and LQKENI. The CDR3 extends over 11 amino acids. Trimming left V 5 bases short and J 5 bases short, with 7 bases between. Sequencing used immunoSEQ multiplex PCR; TCRdb keeps in-frame clones, though not all of them. The repertoire has roughly 46,000 clones, roughly 88% of them found once; the top ten carry about 2.2%.

This specimen was PBMCs, taken from a glioma patient treated with radiotherapy, temozolomide or both. The source is a man in his forties with glioma. This chain uses TRBV18 with TRBJ2-7; D is unresolved. The DNA of the CDR3 is TGTGCCAGCTCAATCCGGGACGAGCAGTACTTC. It translates to CASSIRDEQYF.